This entry lists 9 T cell receptor beta chains sequenced from one sample in a study of tumor-infiltrating lymphocytes in primary liver carcinoma. Starting material of 400 to 600 ng total RNA yielded TCR beta cDNA via a constant-region primer. For TCR beta, libraries were produced by three nested multiplex PCR rounds using slightly modified ARM-PCR. PCR rounds one and two used TRBV1-TRBV30 forward primers with a C-beta reverse primer for about 9 cycles each. TCRdb independently ran MiXCR on the multiplex PCR reads; one entry per CDR3 protein. The sample yields 100,000 or so distinct CDR3 sequences, roughly 69% seen once. Unsorted bulk tissue, about 17-34 mg of it, served as the source for co-extraction of RNA and DNA. The sequencing sample was made of liver tumor tissue from sampling region 5. The subset denotes: tumor region T5, tumor centre. These receptors were obtained from a woman aged 55-70 years with primary liver carcinoma and hepatitis B virus infection.

The chain is built from TRBV4-2 and TRBJ2-7; 9 bases fit TRBD2. The V gene's germline CDR1 is LGHNA and CDR2 YNFKEQ. The CDR3 length is 16 residues. V trimming: 2 bases; J trimming: 3 bases; junction bases outside the gene matches: 8. The CDR3 loop is CASSQLTSGLYYEQYF. The CDR3 nucleotides are TGTGCCAGCAGCCAACTGACTAGCGGCCTATACTACGAGCAGTACTTC.

This clonotype was seen more than once but under ten times. This chain uses TRBV28 with TRBJ2-7; 9 nucleotides align to TRBD1. Trimming removed 6 bases from V and 3 bases from J; junction bases left unmatched: 15. Per germline, CDR1 MDHEN and CDR2 SYDVKM. This CDR3 region has 17 residues. CDR3 amino acids: CASRTGGGQRGLYEQYF. The DNA of the CDR3 is TGTGCCAGCAGAACAGGGGGCGGCCAGCGGGGACTCTACGAGCAGTACTTC.

As to this clonotype: One junction end does not reproduce the germline sequence, and a read error may be involved. V and J are TRBV4-1 and TRBJ1-2; D call uncertain. The CDR3 is 11 amino acids. The germline V gene has CDR1 MGHRA and CDR2 YSYEKL. The CDR3 reads CTSSDGYGYTF. For the CDR3, the DNA is TGCACCAGCAGCGACGGCTATGGCTACACCTTC.

This clonotype was picked up one time. One junction end does not reproduce the germline sequence, and a read error may be involved. The rearrangement uses TRBV10-3 and TRBJ1-4, with D unclear. Per germline, CDR1 ENHRY and CDR2 SYGVKD. The CDR3 is 15 amino acids. CDR3 loop: CATSDAGSTNEKLFF. CDR3 nucleotides: TGTGCCACCAGTGATGCCGGTTCGACTAATGAAAAATTGTTTTTT.

This clonotype has a count of ten or more. This chain uses TRBV5-6 with TRBJ2-3, with TRBD2 identical over 8 bases. The CDR3 has 19 amino acids. The germline V gene encodes CDR1 SGHDT and CDR2 YYEEEE. The V gene end was trimmed by 3 bases and the J gene end by 6 bases; junction bases not matched to a gene: 21. CDR3 protein: CASSSLGTSFRPRGDTQYF. The CDR3 bases are TGTGCCAGCAGCTCGCTTGGGACTAGTTTCCGCCCTAGGGGGGATACGCAGTATTTT.

On this clonotype: A read error may be the cause here, since a much bigger clone is one base away. This sequence joins TRBV28 and TRBJ2-3; TRBD2 aligns across 10 bases. The J segment lost 5 bases and the V segment lost 7 bases, leaving 6 bases of the junction unmatched. CDR1 and CDR2 (germline): MDHEN, SYDVKM. The CDR3 is 14 residues long. This chain's CDR3 is CASIKSSGRDTQYF. The CDR3 DNA is TGTGCCAGCATCAAGTCTAGCGGGAGAGATACGCAGTATTTT.

For this clonotype: A read error may be the cause here, since a much bigger clone is one base away. V is TRBV5-4 and J is TRBJ2-1; 11 bases agree with TRBD2. Germline loops: CDR1 SGHNT, CDR2 YYREEE (reference sequence). The CDR3 is 15 residues long. The CDR3, as DNA: TGTGCCAGCAGCGTCAGACTAGCGGGGTACATTGAGCAGTTCTTC. It is translated as CASSVRLAGYIEQFF.

This rearrangement joins TRBV4-2 to TRBJ2-3; 7 nucleotides agree with TRBD2. V lost 1 base and J lost 9; bases outside the gene matches: 13. This CDR3 is built from 16 residues. Germline V gene lookup returns CDR1 LGHNA and CDR2 YNFKEQ. This CDR3 reads CASSQVEGGRIDTQYF. The DNA of the CDR3 is TGTGCCAGCAGCCAAGTGGAGGGAGGGCGCATAGACACGCAGTATTTT.

A note on this clonotype: One base away lies a much larger clone, so this may be a sequencing read error. The gene calls are TRBV5-5 and TRBJ2-7, with D possibly being TRBD1 (5 bases). With 4 bases removed from V and 2 bases from J, the gap between germline ends came to 19 bases. The CDR3 spans 16 residues. The V gene's germline CDR1 is SGHKS and CDR2 YYEKEE (reference sequence). The CDR3 loop reads CASSLGFETDTYEQYF. CDR3 DNA sequence: TGTGCCAGCAGCCTTGGCTTCGAGACAGATACCTACGAGCAGTACTTC.